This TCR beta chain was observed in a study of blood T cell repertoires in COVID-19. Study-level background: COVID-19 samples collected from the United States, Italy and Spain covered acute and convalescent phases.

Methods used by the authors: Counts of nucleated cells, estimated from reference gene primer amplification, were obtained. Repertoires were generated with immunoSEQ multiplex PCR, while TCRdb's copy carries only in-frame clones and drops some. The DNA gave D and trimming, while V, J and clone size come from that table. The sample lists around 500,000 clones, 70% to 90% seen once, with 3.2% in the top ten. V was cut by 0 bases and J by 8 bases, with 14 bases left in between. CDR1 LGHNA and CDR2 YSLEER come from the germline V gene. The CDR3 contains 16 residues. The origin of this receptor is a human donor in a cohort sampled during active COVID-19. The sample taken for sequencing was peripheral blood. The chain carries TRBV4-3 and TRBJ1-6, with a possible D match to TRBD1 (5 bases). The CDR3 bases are TGCGCCAGCAGCCAAGATCCCGGCAGGGCCCATTCACCCCTCCACTTT. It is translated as CASSQDPGRAHSPLHF.